These 19 T cell receptor beta chains were sequenced from one sample in a study of cytomegalovirus exposure and HLA in healthy donors. 13 Jbeta primers and 60 Vbeta primers were used for the PCR. The table came from immunoSEQ multiplex PCR; TCRdb's copy has only in-frame clones and leaves some out. The table has approximately 170,000 clones, over 70% seen once. Sequenced material: PBMCs. The receptor source for this set is a woman aged 40-49 years in good health and CMV-seropositive.

The rearrangement links TRBV29-1 to TRBJ2-2, with TRBD1 identical over 9 bases. Germline loops: CDR1 SQVTM, CDR2 ANQGSEA. CDR3 length equals 12 residues. The J segment lost 7 bases and the V segment lost 4 bases, leaving 1 base of the junction unmatched. The CDR3 spells CSVGTGVGELFF. For the CDR3, the DNA is TGCAGCGTTGGGACAGGGGTCGGGGAGCTGTTTTTT.

The sample holds a few counts of this clone. The chain recombines TRBV7-2 with TRBJ1-5, with D possibly being TRBD1 (5 bases). CDR3 length: 14 amino acids. V was trimmed by 6 bases and J by 2 bases, leaving 11 bases between them. CDR1 and CDR2 from the germline V gene are SGHTA and FQGNSA. The CDR3 reads CASRPETGNQPQHF. CDR3 nucleotide sequence: TGTGCCAGCAGACCAGAGACAGGCAATCAGCCCCAGCATTTT.

The chain uses TRBV5-1 and TRBJ2-5; the match to TRBD2 covers 11 bases. The ends lost 6 bases at V and 4 bases at J; junction bases unmatched: 8. The CDR3 contains 15 residues. Germline CDR1 and CDR2: SGHRS and YFSETQ. As DNA, the CDR3 is TGCGCCAGCAACCTAGCGGGGGGTATGGGAGAGACCCAGTACTTC. Translated: CASNLAGGMGETQYF.

The chain combines TRBV4-3 with TRBJ1-1; D perhaps matches TRBD1 (6 bases). CDR3 length: 15 residues. Germline-derived CDR1 and CDR2 are LGHNA and YSLEER. V gave up 3 bases and J gave up 0 bases, with 11 bases separating them. This CDR3 reads CASSHVRGMNTEAFF. CDR3 coding DNA: TGCGCCAGCAGCCATGTCAGGGGAATGAACACTGAAGCTTTCTTT.

This clone was recorded once. This chain joins TRBV4-2 and TRBJ2-1; the D is unclear. This CDR3 has 11 residues. Trimming cost V 0 bases and J 10 bases, with 4 bases left between them. Germline-derived CDR1 and CDR2 are LGHNA and YNFKEQ. The CDR3 DNA sequence: TGTGCCAGCAGCCAAGAGCTAGAGCAGTTCTTC. This sequence encodes CASSQELEQFF.

The genes are TRBV11-1 and TRBJ1-6, with 7 bases identical to TRBD1. This CDR3 is built from 16 residues. CDR1 SGHAT and CDR2 FQDESV come from the germline V gene (reference sequence). V gave up 4 bases and J gave up 9 bases; unmatched junction bases: 12. The CDR3 coding sequence is TGTGCCAGCAGCTCGCAAGGACAGGCGCAGGGTTCACCCCTCCACTTT. This translates into CASSSQGQAQGSPLHF.

This clone was recorded a few times. The V call is TRBV6-6, the J call TRBJ1-1; D unresolved. The CDR3 has 13 residues. Trimming left V 6 bases short and J 1 base short, with 9 bases between. Germline V gene lookup returns CDR1 MNHNY and CDR2 SVGAGI (reference sequence). This CDR3 is CASRKSGNTEAFF. The CDR3 DNA reads as TGTGCCAGCAGAAAGTCAGGGAACACTGAAGCTTTCTTT.

The V call is TRBV6-4, the J call TRBJ1-6; no reliable D call. The CDR3 is 15 residues long. Trimming pared 6 bases from V and 0 bases from J, leaving 9 bases between. CDR1 MRHNA and CDR2 SNTAGT come from the germline V gene. The CDR3 DNA reads as TGTGCCAGCAGGTCCGTCCCCTCCTATAATTCACCCCTCCACTTT. Translating gives CASRSVPSYNSPLHF.

J is TRBJ1-4 and V is TRBV6-1, with 7 bases that match TRBD1. The V and J ends lost 6 bases and 7 bases, in that order; junction bases with no gene match: 8. Germline loops: CDR1 MNHNS, CDR2 SASEGT. The CDR3 consists of 14 residues. CDR3 amino acids: CASSRGFESEKLFF. The CDR3 bases are TGTGCCAGCAGCAGGGGGTTTGAGAGTGAAAAACTGTTTTTT.

The V call is TRBV5-1, the J call TRBJ1-2; D might be TRBD1 (5 bases). The length of the CDR3 is 13 residues. Between the trimmed V and J ends, which lost 4 bases and 5 bases, there was a span of 12 bases. Germline assignment: CDR1 SGHRS and CDR2 YFSETQ. CDR3: CASSDGTQYGYTF. CDR3 DNA: TGCGCCAGCAGCGACGGGACTCAGTATGGCTACACCTTC.

This clone has only a few counts. The rearrangement uses TRBV30 and TRBJ1-2; D not certain. Between the trimmed V and J ends, which lost 0 bases and 7 bases, there was a span of 6 bases. The CDR3 extends over 11 amino acids. CDR1 GTSNPN and CDR2 SVGIG come from the germline V gene (reference sequence). Here the CDR3 DNA reads TGTGCCTGGAGTGTACAAATTGGCTACACCTTC. Residues: CAWSVQIGYTF.

This clone was recorded once. The CDR3 sequence: CASSLTRNTEAFF. DNA for the CDR3: TGTGCCAGCAGCTTGACAAGGAACACTGAAGCTTTCTTT. The chain joins TRBV11-2 to TRBJ1-1; no reliable D call. This CDR3 spans 13 amino acids. Trimming shortened V by 3 bases and J by 1 base, and 6 bases separated the two germline ends. Germline V CDR1 and CDR2: SGHAT, FQNNGV.

This clone was detected a few times. The chain carries TRBV5-1 and TRBJ2-5; tentatively, D is TRBD1 (6 bases). Trimming removed 3 bases from V and 0 bases from J, with 9 bases in between. This CDR3 contains 14 residues. From germline, CDR1 is SGHRS and CDR2 YFSETQ. The CDR3 reads CASSSGQYQETQYF. The CDR3 DNA is TGCGCCAGCAGCTCCGGACAGTACCAAGAGACCCAGTACTTC.

This chain uses TRBV19 with TRBJ1-2; unclear D gene. V lost 10 bases to trimming and J lost 6 bases, with 9 bases between them. This CDR3 comprises 10 residues. CDR1 is LNHDA, CDR2 SQIVND, per germline (reference sequence). The CDR3 nucleotides read TGTGCCACTCGGAGCCATGGCTACACCTTC. Protein: CATRSHGYTF. The variable domain in full, completed from reference TRBV19 and TRBJ1-2, reads DGGITQSPKYLFRKEGQNVTLSCEQNLNHDAMYWYRQDPGQGLRLIYYSQIVNDFQKGDIAEGYSVSREKKESFPLTVTSAQKNPTAFYLCATRSHGYTFGSGTRLTVV.

The CDR3 DNA reads as TGTGCCAGCAGCTTAGGGGGGTACAGGGGTGAAGCTTTCTTT. Translating gives CASSLGGYRGEAFF. J is TRBJ1-1 and V is TRBV11-2; 7 bases fit TRBD1. Germline V gene data show CDR1 as SGHAT and CDR2 as FQNNGV. The CDR3 sequence is 14 residues long. Trimming removed 1 base from V and 7 bases from J; junction bases left unmatched: 6. Full variable domain (rest looked up from reference TRBV11-2 and TRBJ1-1): EAGVAQSPRYKIIEKRQSVAFWCNPISGHATLYWYQQILGQGPKLLIQFQNNGVVDDSQLPKDRFSAERLKGVDSTLKIQPAKLEDSAVYLCASSLGGYRGEAFFGQGTRLTVV.

The V call is TRBV30, the J call TRBJ2-7, with TRBD1 as a possible D gene (5 bases). With 0 bases removed from V and 6 bases from J, the gap between germline ends came to 12 bases. CDR1 and CDR2 from the germline V gene are GTSNPN and SVGIG (reference sequence). CDR3 length: 13 amino acids. In DNA, the CDR3 is TGTGCCTGGAGTGTAGGTATAGGGGTCGAGCAGTACTTC. The encoded protein is CAWSVGIGVEQYF. Looking up the rest from reference TRBV30 and TRBJ2-7 gives the full variable domain: SQTIHQWPATLVQPVGSPLSLECTVEGTSNPNLYWYRQAAGRGLQLLFYSVGIGQISSEVPQNLSASRPQDRQFILSSKKLLLSDSGFYLCAWSVGIGVEQYFGPGTRLTVT.

V gene TRBV30 combines with J gene TRBJ2-7; D uncertain. The CDR3 covers 12 residues. V was trimmed by 4 bases and J by 0 bases, leaving 7 bases between them. Germline assignment: CDR1 GTSNPN and CDR2 SVGIG (reference sequence). The CDR3 DNA reads as TGTGCCTGGACAGCTAGCTCCTACGAGCAGTACTTC. Translation: CAWTASSYEQYF.

This sequence joins TRBV28 and TRBJ2-5, with TRBD1 matching over 8 bases. The V gene's germline CDR1 is MDHEN and CDR2 SYDVKM. The CDR3 has 14 residues. The J segment lost 5 bases and the V segment lost 8 bases, leaving 10 bases of the junction unmatched. The chain's CDR3 is CASLTGGFRETQYF. For the CDR3, the DNA is TGTGCCAGCCTAACAGGGGGGTTCCGTGAGACCCAGTACTTC.

The V call is TRBV7-2, the J call TRBJ1-5; possible D gene TRBD1, 6 bases. With 4 bases removed from V and 7 bases from J, the gap between germline ends came to 23 bases. CDR1 SGHTA and CDR2 FQGNSA come from the germline V gene. The length of the CDR3 is 17 residues. The CDR3 DNA reads as TGTGCCAGCAGCTCAACAACCGGGACACAGGCAGCACAGCCCCAGCATTTT. Its translation: CASSSTTGTQAAQPQHF.